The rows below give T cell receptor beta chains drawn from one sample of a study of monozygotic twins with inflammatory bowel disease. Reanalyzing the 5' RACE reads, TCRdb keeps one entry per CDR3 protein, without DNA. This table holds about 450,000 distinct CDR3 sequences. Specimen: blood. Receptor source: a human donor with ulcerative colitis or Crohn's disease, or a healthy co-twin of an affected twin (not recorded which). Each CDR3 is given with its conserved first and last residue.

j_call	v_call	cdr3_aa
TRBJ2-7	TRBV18	CASSPALAGPHYEQYF
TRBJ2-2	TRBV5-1	CASSLSPANTGELFF
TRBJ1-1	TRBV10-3	CAISGSPGGIGTEAFF
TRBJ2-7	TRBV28	CASSWAGAEEQYF
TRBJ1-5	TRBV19	CASSASIYSNQPQHF
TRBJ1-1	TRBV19	CASSIERGMNTEAFF
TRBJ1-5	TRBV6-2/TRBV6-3	CASSSQGRGNQPQHF
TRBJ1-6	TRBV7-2	CASSPRQLLSPLHF
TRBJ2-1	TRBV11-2	CASSSQGAESYNEQFF
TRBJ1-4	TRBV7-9	CASSLTNAGTHNEKLFF
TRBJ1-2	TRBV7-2	CASSLVVGYTF
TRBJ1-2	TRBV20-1	CSGARGEIYGYTF
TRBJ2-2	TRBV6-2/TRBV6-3	CASSKILTLGNTGELFF
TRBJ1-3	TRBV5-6	CASSMGPVVSGNTIYF
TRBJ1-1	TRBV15	CATSRVRAMNTEAFF
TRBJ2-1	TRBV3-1	CASSPSGGEYNEQFF
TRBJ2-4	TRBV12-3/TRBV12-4	CASSTGNIQYF
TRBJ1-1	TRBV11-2	CASSLDLRQAGDTEAFF
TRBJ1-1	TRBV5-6	CASSLTAYPEAFF
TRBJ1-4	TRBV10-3	CAISDRFEEKLFF
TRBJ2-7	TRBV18	CASSPTGQGDYEQHF
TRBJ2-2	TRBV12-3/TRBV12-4	CASSQTRGGTGELFF
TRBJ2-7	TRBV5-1	CASSLVLAGGTYEQYF
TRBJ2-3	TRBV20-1	CSARDWVGESDTDTQYF
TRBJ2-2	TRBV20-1	CSVQSGTANTGELFF
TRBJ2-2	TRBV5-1	CASSWTSGGATGTGELFF
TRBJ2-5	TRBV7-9	CASSRRVWETQYF
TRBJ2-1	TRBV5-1	CASSIGTSPNEQFF
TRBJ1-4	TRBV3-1	CASSPRWSSEKLFF
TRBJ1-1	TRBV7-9	CASSLLGTKNTEAFF
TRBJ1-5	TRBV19	CASNRGPEQPQHF
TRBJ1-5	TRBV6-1	CASSEGGWGHF
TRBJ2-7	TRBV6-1	CASIENQGGVYEQYF
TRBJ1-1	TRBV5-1	CASSTGQNTEAFF
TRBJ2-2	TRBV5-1	CASSLVGHNTGELFF
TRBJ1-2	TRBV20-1	CSAPLFEQGSYGYTF
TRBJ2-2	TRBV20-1	CSAQREGSTGELFF
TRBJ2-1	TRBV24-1	CATSVAGENEQFF
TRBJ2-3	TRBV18	CASSPMGTADTQYF
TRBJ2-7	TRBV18	CASSPSENYEQYF
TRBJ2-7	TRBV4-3	CASSQERRTYEQYF
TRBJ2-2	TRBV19	CASSRRDGTGELFF
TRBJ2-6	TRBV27	CASSLRGVRSSGANVLTF
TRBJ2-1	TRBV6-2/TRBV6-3	CASSYSTASGSSYNEQFF
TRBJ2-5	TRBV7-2	CASSLPTVNQETQYF
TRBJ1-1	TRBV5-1	CASSSLADWGTEAFF
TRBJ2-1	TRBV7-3	CASSLGTSPNEQFF
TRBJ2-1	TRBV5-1	CASSGVAGGPNEQFF
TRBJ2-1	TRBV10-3	CAITGTGYNEQFF